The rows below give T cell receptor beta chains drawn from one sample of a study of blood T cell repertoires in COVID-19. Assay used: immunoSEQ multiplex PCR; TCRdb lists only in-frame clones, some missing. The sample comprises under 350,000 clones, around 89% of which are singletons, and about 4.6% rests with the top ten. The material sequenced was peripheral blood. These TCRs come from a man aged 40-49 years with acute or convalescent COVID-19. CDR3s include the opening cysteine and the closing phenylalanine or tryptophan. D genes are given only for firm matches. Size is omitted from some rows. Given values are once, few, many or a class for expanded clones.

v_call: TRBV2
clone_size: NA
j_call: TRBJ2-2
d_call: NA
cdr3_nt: TGTGCCAGCAGTGGCATGGCTTACACCGGGGAGCTGTTTTTT
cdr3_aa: CASSGMAYTGELFF

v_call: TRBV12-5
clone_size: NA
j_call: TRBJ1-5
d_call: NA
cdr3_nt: TGTGCTAGTGGTTTGTCCCGTCCTCCCGGGGTACGGGGCAATCAGCCCCAGCATTTT
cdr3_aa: CASGLSRPPGVRGNQPQHF

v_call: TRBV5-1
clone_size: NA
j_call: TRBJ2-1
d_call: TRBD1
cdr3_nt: TGCGCCAGCAGCTTTGGGGGGCCGGGACAGGGAGTGGGCAATGAGCAGTTCTTC
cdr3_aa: CASSFGGPGQGVGNEQFF

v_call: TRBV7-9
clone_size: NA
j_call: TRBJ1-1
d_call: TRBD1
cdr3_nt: TGTGCCAGCAGCTACAGGGGGTTTGTGGACACTGAAGCTTTCTTT
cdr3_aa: CASSYRGFVDTEAFF

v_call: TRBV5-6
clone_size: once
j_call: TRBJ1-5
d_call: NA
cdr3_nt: TGTGCCAGCAGCCGTCGGGAAGTCAGATTTAGCAATCAGCCCCAGCATTTT
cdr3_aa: CASSRREVRFSNQPQHF

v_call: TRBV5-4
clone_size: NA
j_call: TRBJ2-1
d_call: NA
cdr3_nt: TGTGCCAGCAGCGATCGGACGGGGAACAATGAGCAGTTCTTC
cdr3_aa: CASSDRTGNNEQFF

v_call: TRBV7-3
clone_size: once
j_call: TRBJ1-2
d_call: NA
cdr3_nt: TGTGCCAGCAGCCTCCCAGGGGAACGTTTTGGCTACACCTTC
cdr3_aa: CASSLPGERFGYTF

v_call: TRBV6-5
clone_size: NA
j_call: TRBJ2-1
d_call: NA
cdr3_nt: TGTGCCAGCAAAGAGGGCAGGGGCTCCTACAATGAGCAGTTCTTC
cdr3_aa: CASKEGRGSYNEQFF

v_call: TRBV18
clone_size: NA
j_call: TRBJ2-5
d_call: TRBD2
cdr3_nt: TGTGCCAGCTCGACCCTAGCGGGGAAATGGGAGACCCAGTACTTC
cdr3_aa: CASSTLAGKWETQYF

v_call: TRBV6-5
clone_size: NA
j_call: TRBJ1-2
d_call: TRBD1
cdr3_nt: TGTGCCAGCACTCCTGGAGCAGGGGGCTACTATGGCTACACCTTC
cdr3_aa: CASTPGAGGYYGYTF

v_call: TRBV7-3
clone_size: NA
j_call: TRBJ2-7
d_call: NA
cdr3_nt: TGTGCCAGCAGCGTCGCCGGGGAAGGCTACGAGCAGTACTTC
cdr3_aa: CASSVAGEGYEQYF

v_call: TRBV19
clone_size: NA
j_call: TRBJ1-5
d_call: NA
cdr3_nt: TGTGCCAGTAGTCGTCCCGGGGGAAGCAATCAGCCCCAGCATTTT
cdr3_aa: CASSRPGGSNQPQHF

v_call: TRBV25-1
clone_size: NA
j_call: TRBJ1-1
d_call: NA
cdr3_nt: TGTGCCAGCAGTGAAAGTATAGGGGACACTGAAGCTTTCTTT
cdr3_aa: CASSESIGDTEAFF

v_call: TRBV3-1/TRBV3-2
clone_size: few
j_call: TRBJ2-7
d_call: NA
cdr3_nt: TGTGCCAGCAGCCAAGATCGGGGGGCTAGCCAGTGGGAGCAGTACTTC
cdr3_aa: CASSQDRGASQWEQYF

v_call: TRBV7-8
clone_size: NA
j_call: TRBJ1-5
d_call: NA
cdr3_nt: TGTGCCAGCAGCCGTATAGGACTCCAGCCCCAGCATTTT
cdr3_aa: CASSRIGLQPQHF

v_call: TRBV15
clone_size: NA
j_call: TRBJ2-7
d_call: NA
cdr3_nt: TGTGCCACCAGCAGAGAGGATTTTAGGGGACTCCAGTTCTCCTACGAGCAGTACTTC
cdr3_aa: CATSREDFRGLQFSYEQYF

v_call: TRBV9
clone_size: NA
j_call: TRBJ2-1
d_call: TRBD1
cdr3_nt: TGTGCCAGCAGCGGATCGACAGGGAAACATGAGCAGTTCTTC
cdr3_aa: CASSGSTGKHEQFF

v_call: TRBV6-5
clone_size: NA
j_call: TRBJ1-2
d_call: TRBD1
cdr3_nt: TGTGCCAGCAGTAACCGGGACAGGACTAACTATGGCTACACCTTC
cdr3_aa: CASSNRDRTNYGYTF

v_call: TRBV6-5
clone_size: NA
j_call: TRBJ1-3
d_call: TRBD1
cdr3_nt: TGTGCCAGCAGCCGGGACAGTCCAGCTGGAAACACCATATATTTT
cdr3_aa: CASSRDSPAGNTIYF

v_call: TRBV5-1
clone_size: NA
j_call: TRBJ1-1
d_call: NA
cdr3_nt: TGCGCCAGCAGCGCGTGGGGGGTCGAGAACACTGAAGCTTTCTTT
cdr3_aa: CASSAWGVENTEAFF

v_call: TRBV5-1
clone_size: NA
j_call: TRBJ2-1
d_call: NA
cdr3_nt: TGCGCCAGCAGCTTAGAGGGGGGGGCGAACAATGAGCAGTTCTTC
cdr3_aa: CASSLEGGANNEQFF

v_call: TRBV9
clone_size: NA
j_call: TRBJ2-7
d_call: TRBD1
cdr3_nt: TGTGCCAGCAGCGTGACAGGGAATTCCTACGAGCAGTACTTC
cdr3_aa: CASSVTGNSYEQYF

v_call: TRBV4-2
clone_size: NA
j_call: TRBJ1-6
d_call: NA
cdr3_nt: TGTGCCAGCAGCCCGTCCCTAGATAATTCACCCCTCCACTTT
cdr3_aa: CASSPSLDNSPLHF

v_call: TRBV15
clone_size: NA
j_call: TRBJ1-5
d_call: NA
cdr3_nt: TGTGCCACCAGCAGAGAACAGCGGCATAGCAATCAGCCCCAGCATTTT
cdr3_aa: CATSREQRHSNQPQHF

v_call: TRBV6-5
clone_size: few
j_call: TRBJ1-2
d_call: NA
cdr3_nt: TGTGCCAGCAGTTACGGGCGAGCTAACTATGGCTACACCTTC
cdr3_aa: CASSYGRANYGYTF

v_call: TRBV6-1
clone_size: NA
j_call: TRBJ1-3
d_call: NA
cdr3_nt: TGTGCCAGCAGTGAAACAGGCTACTCTGGAAACACCATATATTTT
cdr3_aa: CASSETGYSGNTIYF

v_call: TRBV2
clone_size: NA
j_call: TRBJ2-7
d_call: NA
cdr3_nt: TGTGCCAGCAGCTACGCCCCCTACGAGCAGTACTTC
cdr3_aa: CASSYAPYEQYF

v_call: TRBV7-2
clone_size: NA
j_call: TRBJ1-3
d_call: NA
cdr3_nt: TGTGCCAGCAGCCCCGGGTACTCTGGAAACACCATATATTTT
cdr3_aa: CASSPGYSGNTIYF